This T cell receptor (beta chain) was recovered during a study of human T cells and chemical hapten exposure. TCRdb used MiXCR to reprocess the RACE reads, holding one entry per CDR3 protein. Among more than 85,000 distinct CDR3 sequences listed, 9.5% to 12% were seen once. This clonotype was detected only a few times. This CDR3 is built from 14 residues. Germline CDR1 and CDR2: LGHDT and YNNKEL (reference sequence). V lost 7 bases and J lost 5; bases outside the gene matches: 8. Time point meaning: patch test 2, 6 weeks after DPC sensitization. Regarding treatment: therapeutic diphenylcyclopropenone sensitization with weekly scalp DPC.

V is TRBV3-1 and J is TRBJ2-5, with TRBD1 matching 9 bases. The sample in question was whole blood, obtained in connection with sensitization to the hapten diphenylcyclopropenone (DPC). The receptor comes from a man aged 35-49 years with alopecia areata. Some clones in this sample may be carry-over from other donors' samples. CDR3 nucleotides: TGTGCCAGCAAGGACAGGGGAGGGAGGGAGACCCAGTACTTC. Its translation: CASKDRGGRETQYF.